These T cell receptor beta chains were read from a single sample in a study of T cell responses to AZD1222 COVID-19 vaccine. The protocol was immunoSEQ multiplex PCR, while the TCRdb copy is restricted to in-frame clones and leaves out a portion. The sample holds about 150,000 clones, 70% to 90% seen once. The sample was peripheral blood, taken on day 0 of MenACWY control vaccination. These receptors all stem from an adult in good health. Both conserved end residues are part of each CDR3. The order of the fields is clone size, V gene, D gene, J gene, CDR3 protein, CDR3 DNA. A D gene is named only where the DNA matches it firmly. Expanded clones get a size class; other rows say once, few or many, or leave the size out.

abundance: NA
v_gene: TRBV4-3
d_gene: TRBD2
j_gene: TRBJ2-1
CDR3aa: CASSQDKTSGSTDEQFF
CDR3nt: TGCGCCAGCAGCCAAGATAAAACTAGCGGGAGTACCGATGAGCAGTTCTTC

abundance: once
v_gene: TRBV4-3
d_gene: TRBD2
j_gene: TRBJ2-7
CDR3aa: CASRPGLARGEQYF
CDR3nt: TGCGCCAGCAGGCCGGGACTAGCAAGAGGCGAGCAGTACTTC

abundance: NA
v_gene: TRBV6-5
d_gene: NA
j_gene: TRBJ2-7
CDR3aa: CASRDQGSGHEQYF
CDR3nt: TGTGCCAGCAGAGATCAGGGGTCGGGCCACGAGCAGTACTTC

abundance: NA
v_gene: TRBV7-2
d_gene: TRBD2
j_gene: TRBJ2-5
CDR3aa: CASRPSRDYLSQYF
CDR3nt: TGTGCCAGCAGACCGAGCCGGGACTACCTCTCCCAGTACTTC

abundance: NA
v_gene: TRBV6-6
d_gene: NA
j_gene: TRBJ1-2
CDR3aa: CASSDTGMVTYGYTF
CDR3nt: TGTGCCAGCAGCGATACAGGGATGGTTACGTATGGCTACACCTTC

abundance: NA
v_gene: TRBV19
d_gene: NA
j_gene: TRBJ1-1
CDR3aa: CASSIAPGLYTEAFF
CDR3nt: TGTGCCAGTAGTATAGCGCCGGGTTTGTACACTGAAGCTTTCTTT

abundance: NA
v_gene: TRBV30
d_gene: TRBD1
j_gene: TRBJ2-1
CDR3aa: CAWSVNRGNEQFF
CDR3nt: TGTGCCTGGAGTGTAAACAGGGGGAATGAGCAGTTCTTC

abundance: once
v_gene: TRBV7-6
d_gene: TRBD1
j_gene: TRBJ1-2
CDR3aa: CASSWLAGGRDYGYTF
CDR3nt: TGTGCCAGCAGCTGGTTGGCAGGGGGGCGGGACTATGGCTACACCTTC

abundance: NA
v_gene: TRBV30
d_gene: NA
j_gene: TRBJ1-4
CDR3aa: CAWSELTNEKLFF
CDR3nt: TGTGCCTGGAGTGAGTTAACTAATGAAAAACTGTTTTTT

abundance: NA
v_gene: TRBV19
d_gene: NA
j_gene: TRBJ1-1
CDR3aa: CASSIVSGDGSHEAFF
CDR3nt: TGTGCCAGTAGTATAGTTAGTGGGGATGGCAGCCATGAAGCTTTCTTT

abundance: NA
v_gene: TRBV12-3/TRBV12-4
d_gene: TRBD1
j_gene: TRBJ1-1
CDR3aa: CASRPGTGTEAFF
CDR3nt: TGTGCCAGCAGACCGGGGACAGGCACTGAAGCTTTCTTT

abundance: NA
v_gene: TRBV11-2
d_gene: NA
j_gene: TRBJ1-1
CDR3aa: CASSLQLNTEAFF
CDR3nt: TGTGCCAGCAGCTTACAGCTGAACACTGAAGCTTTCTTT

abundance: once
v_gene: TRBV3-1/TRBV3-2
d_gene: NA
j_gene: TRBJ1-1
CDR3aa: CASSAFRGTTEAFF
CDR3nt: TGTGCCAGCAGCGCCTTCAGGGGAACCACTGAAGCTTTCTTT

abundance: NA
v_gene: TRBV11-3
d_gene: NA
j_gene: TRBJ2-5
CDR3aa: CASRDNIGRETQYF
CDR3nt: TGTGCCAGCAGGGATAACATAGGACGGGAGACCCAGTACTTC

abundance: NA
v_gene: TRBV29-1
d_gene: NA
j_gene: TRBJ1-5
CDR3aa: CSVGETANSNQPQHF
CDR3nt: TGCAGCGTAGGGGAGACAGCTAATAGCAATCAGCCCCAGCATTTT

abundance: NA
v_gene: TRBV6-2/TRBV6-3
d_gene: TRBD1
j_gene: TRBJ2-2
CDR3aa: CASSKYRGSSNTGELFF
CDR3nt: TGTGCCAGCAGCAAGTACAGGGGGTCCTCGAACACCGGGGAGCTGTTTTTT

abundance: few
v_gene: TRBV25-1
d_gene: NA
j_gene: TRBJ1-1
CDR3aa: CASRGRGPNTEAFF
CDR3nt: TGTGCCAGCAGAGGACGGGGGCCGAACACTGAAGCTTTCTTT

abundance: few
v_gene: TRBV7-8
d_gene: TRBD2
j_gene: TRBJ2-1
CDR3aa: CASTLLAESSYNEQFF
CDR3nt: TGTGCCAGCACCCTTCTAGCGGAGAGCTCCTACAATGAGCAGTTCTTC

abundance: NA
v_gene: TRBV3-1/TRBV3-2
d_gene: NA
j_gene: TRBJ2-3
CDR3aa: CASTNTRDWSDTQYF
CDR3nt: TGTGCCAGCACCAACACGAGGGACTGGTCAGATACGCAGTATTTT

abundance: NA
v_gene: TRBV7-8
d_gene: NA
j_gene: TRBJ1-2
CDR3aa: CASSPRGAYGYTF
CDR3nt: TGTGCCAGCAGCCCACGGGGGGCCTATGGCTACACCTTC

abundance: NA
v_gene: TRBV2
d_gene: NA
j_gene: TRBJ1-6
CDR3aa: CASSGAGSSYNSPLHF
CDR3nt: TGTGCCAGCAGTGGGGCCGGCAGCTCCTATAATTCACCCCTCCACTTT

abundance: NA
v_gene: TRBV11-3
d_gene: NA
j_gene: TRBJ2-7
CDR3aa: CASSHRRSSYEQYF
CDR3nt: TGTGCCAGCAGCCACAGAAGGAGTTCCTACGAGCAGTACTTC

abundance: few
v_gene: TRBV28
d_gene: TRBD1
j_gene: TRBJ1-5
CDR3aa: CASSSQPGQPSNQPQHF
CDR3nt: TGTGCCAGCAGTTCACAACCGGGACAGCCAAGCAATCAGCCCCAGCATTTT

abundance: NA
v_gene: TRBV19
d_gene: TRBD1
j_gene: TRBJ1-5
CDR3aa: CATSAKDRGQSQPQHF
CDR3nt: TGTGCCACCTCCGCCAAGGACAGGGGGCAAAGTCAGCCCCAGCATTTT

abundance: NA
v_gene: TRBV4-1
d_gene: NA
j_gene: TRBJ1-2
CDR3aa: CASSQVWVQEANYGYTF
CDR3nt: TGCGCCAGCAGCCAAGTTTGGGTACAGGAAGCTAACTATGGCTACACCTTC

abundance: NA
v_gene: TRBV11-3
d_gene: NA
j_gene: TRBJ2-3
CDR3aa: CASAPGPTSTDTQYF
CDR3nt: TGTGCCAGCGCTCCGGGACCAACGAGCACAGATACGCAGTATTTT

abundance: NA
v_gene: TRBV9
d_gene: NA
j_gene: TRBJ2-3
CDR3aa: CASSVGSRDTQYF
CDR3nt: TGTGCCAGCAGCGTAGGATCTCGGGATACGCAGTATTTT

abundance: NA
v_gene: TRBV19
d_gene: NA
j_gene: TRBJ2-3
CDR3aa: CASSIEGSTDTQYF
CDR3nt: TGTGCCAGTAGTATCGAGGGTTCCACAGATACGCAGTATTTT

abundance: once
v_gene: TRBV7-8
d_gene: TRBD1
j_gene: TRBJ2-7
CDR3aa: CASSPPGQGAYEQYF
CDR3nt: TGTGCCAGCAGCCCCCCGGGACAGGGGGCTTACGAGCAGTACTTC

abundance: NA
v_gene: TRBV7-9
d_gene: TRBD2
j_gene: TRBJ2-5
CDR3aa: CASSLSLAGAQETQYF
CDR3nt: TGTGCCAGCAGCTTAAGCCTAGCGGGAGCCCAAGAGACCCAGTACTTC

abundance: NA
v_gene: TRBV11-3
d_gene: TRBD2
j_gene: TRBJ2-1
CDR3aa: CASSSGLASGEQFF
CDR3nt: TGTGCCAGCAGCTCCGGACTAGCGAGCGGTGAGCAGTTCTTC

abundance: NA
v_gene: TRBV20-1
d_gene: TRBD1
j_gene: TRBJ1-2
CDR3aa: CSGDRGGVHTF
CDR3nt: TGCAGTGGGGACAGGGGTGGAGTCCACACCTTC

abundance: NA
v_gene: TRBV3-1/TRBV3-2
d_gene: NA
j_gene: TRBJ1-3
CDR3aa: CASSQPPSGNTIYF
CDR3nt: TGTGCCAGCAGCCAGCCACCTTCTGGAAACACCATATATTTT

abundance: NA
v_gene: TRBV25-1
d_gene: TRBD1
j_gene: TRBJ1-3
CDR3aa: CASQRQGADGNTIYF
CDR3nt: TGTGCCAGCCAGCGACAGGGGGCTGATGGAAACACCATATATTTT

abundance: NA
v_gene: TRBV6-2/TRBV6-3
d_gene: NA
j_gene: TRBJ1-2
CDR3aa: CASSYSGHYGYTF
CDR3nt: TGTGCCAGCAGTTACAGCGGACACTATGGCTACACCTTC

abundance: NA
v_gene: TRBV5-1
d_gene: NA
j_gene: TRBJ2-5
CDR3aa: CASSLDPGGFQETQYF
CDR3nt: TGCGCCAGCAGCTTGGATCCAGGGGGGTTCCAAGAGACCCAGTACTTC

abundance: NA
v_gene: TRBV30
d_gene: TRBD1
j_gene: TRBJ1-2
CDR3aa: CAWTGGRYGYTF
CDR3nt: TGTGCCTGGACAGGGGGGAGATATGGCTACACCTTC

abundance: NA
v_gene: TRBV5-4
d_gene: NA
j_gene: TRBJ1-2
CDR3aa: CASSSQGERSYGYTF
CDR3nt: TGTGCCAGCAGCTCCCAGGGTGAGAGGAGCTATGGCTACACCTTC

abundance: once
v_gene: TRBV28
d_gene: TRBD1
j_gene: TRBJ2-7
CDR3aa: CASSGQGGSYEQYF
CDR3nt: TGTGCCAGCAGTGGACAGGGGGGGTCCTACGAGCAGTACTTC

abundance: NA
v_gene: TRBV7-9
d_gene: NA
j_gene: TRBJ2-4
CDR3aa: CASSLERELAKNIQYF
CDR3nt: TGTGCCAGCAGCTTAGAGAGGGAACTAGCCAAAAACATTCAGTACTTC

abundance: NA
v_gene: TRBV24-1
d_gene: NA
j_gene: TRBJ2-3
CDR3aa: CATSDQSTDTQYF
CDR3nt: TGTGCCACCAGTGATCAGTCAACAGATACGCAGTATTTT

abundance: NA
v_gene: TRBV3-1/TRBV3-2
d_gene: NA
j_gene: TRBJ1-2
CDR3aa: CASSQEQRGGYTF
CDR3nt: TGTGCCAGCAGCCAAGAGCAAAGGGGTGGCTACACCTTC

abundance: NA
v_gene: TRBV4-1
d_gene: NA
j_gene: TRBJ2-4
CDR3aa: CASSQESQGENIQYF
CDR3nt: TGCGCCAGCAGCCAAGAGTCACAGGGTGAAAACATTCAGTACTTC

abundance: once
v_gene: TRBV28
d_gene: NA
j_gene: TRBJ2-2
CDR3aa: CASTPPNRGTGELFF
CDR3nt: TGTGCCAGCACGCCTCCGAATCGGGGTACCGGGGAGCTGTTTTTT

abundance: NA
v_gene: TRBV11-3
d_gene: NA
j_gene: TRBJ1-2
CDR3aa: CASSLGVAGYGYTF
CDR3nt: TGTGCCAGCAGCTTAGGGGTAGCCGGCTATGGCTACACCTTC

abundance: NA
v_gene: TRBV24-1
d_gene: NA
j_gene: TRBJ1-2
CDR3aa: CATSDWTARDGYTF
CDR3nt: TGTGCCACCAGTGACTGGACAGCACGGGATGGCTACACCTTC

abundance: once
v_gene: TRBV29-1
d_gene: TRBD2
j_gene: TRBJ2-3
CDR3aa: CSVKGTSGSSDTQYF
CDR3nt: TGCAGCGTGAAAGGGACTAGCGGGAGCTCCGATACGCAGTATTTT

abundance: NA
v_gene: TRBV7-2
d_gene: TRBD1
j_gene: TRBJ2-7
CDR3aa: CASSLVWDSSYEQYF
CDR3nt: TGTGCCAGCAGCTTAGTATGGGACAGCTCCTACGAGCAGTACTTC